Shown below are 20 T cell receptor beta chains from a single sample sequenced in a study of shared clonotypes between healthy human individuals. This table comes from immunoSEQ multiplex PCR, and its TCRdb copy is limited to in-frame clones, with some not included. The table has around 2.5 million clones, more than 85% seen once. The source material was naive CD4+ T cells from PBMCs. Subset of the sample: CD45RA+ positively selected. The receptors here all came from a man aged 18 to 30 in good health. Some clones in this sample may be carry-over from other donors' samples.

The chain has TRBV25-1 and TRBJ1-4, with 7 bases identical to TRBD1. The CDR3 has 17 residues. Per the germline V gene, CDR1 is MGHDK and CDR2 is SYGVNS. With V trimmed by 3 bases and J by 0 bases, 7 bases remained unmatched. The CDR3 is CASSDNRGPSTNEKLFF. CDR3 nucleotide sequence: TGTGCCAGCAGTGACAACAGGGGTCCCTCAACTAATGAAAAACTGTTTTTT.

The chain carries TRBV15 and TRBJ2-1; the D gene is possibly TRBD2 (6 bases). Deletions cut 5 bases from V and 8 bases from J, with 13 bases between. The germline CDR1 and CDR2 sequences are LNHNV and YYDKDF (reference sequence). The CDR3 extends over 13 amino acids. DNA for the CDR3: TGTGCCACCAGCGGGGGACTTAGACATGAGCAGTTCTTC. This codes for CATSGGLRHEQFF. Full variable domain (missing parts from reference TRBV15 and TRBJ2-1): DAMVIQNPRYQVTQFGKPVTLSCSQTLNHNVMYWYQQKSSQAPKLLFHYYDKDFNNEADTPDNFQSRRPNTSFCFLDIRSPGLGDTAMYLCATSGGLRHEQFFGPGTRLTVL.

The chain combines TRBV14 with TRBJ1-1; D unresolved. Germline CDR1 and CDR2: SGHDN and FVKESK. The V gene lost 0 bases and the J gene lost 3 bases, with 14 bases spanning the gap. The CDR3 extends over 16 amino acids. The CDR3 spells CASSQDLGESHTEAFF. The DNA for the CDR3 is TGTGCCAGCAGCCAAGATCTTGGGGAATCTCACACTGAAGCTTTCTTT.

The V and J genes are TRBV5-4 and TRBJ1-1; 9 bases agree with TRBD1. From germline, CDR1 is SGHNT and CDR2 YYREEE (reference sequence). V shed 4 bases, J shed 0 bases, and the junction held 4 bases outside the gene matches. The CDR3 is 15 amino acids. CDR3: CASSEWTGVNTEAFF. Here the CDR3 DNA reads TGTGCCAGCAGCGAGTGGACAGGGGTGAACACTGAAGCTTTCTTT.

The V call is TRBV5-1, the J call TRBJ2-5, with 7 nucleotides matching TRBD1. Germline CDR1 is SGHRS and CDR2 is YFSETQ. The ends lost 0 bases at V and 4 bases at J; junction bases unmatched: 6. This CDR3 contains 15 residues. The CDR3 nucleotides are TGCGCCAGCAGCTTGGAGGGACAGAATGGAGAGACCCAGTACTTC. Its protein is CASSLEGQNGETQYF. Combining the CDR3 with reference TRBV5-1 and TRBJ2-5 gives the whole variable domain KAGVTQTPRYLIKTRGQQVTLSCSPISGHRSVSWYQQTPGQGLQFLFEYFSETQRNKGNFPGRFSGRQFSNSRSEMNVSTLELGDSALYLCASSLEGQNGETQYFGPGTRLLVL.

The chain is built from TRBV7-3 and TRBJ2-1, with TRBD1 matching 7 bases. The CDR3 totals 15 residues. Germline V CDR1 and CDR2: SGHTA, FQGTGA. V lost 5 bases and J lost 3; bases outside the gene matches: 7. The CDR3 is CASSPTRDSYNEQFF. As DNA, the CDR3 is TGTGCCAGCAGCCCAACCCGGGACAGCTACAATGAGCAGTTCTTC.

V usage is TRBV7-2 and J usage is TRBJ2-1, with 8 bases fitting TRBD1. Trimming took 7 bases from V and 7 from J; bases not matched to a gene: 9. The CDR3 consists of 14 residues. Germline V lookup: CDR1 SGHTA, CDR2 FQGNSA. The CDR3 spells CASTRQGAVNEQFF. The CDR3 DNA follows: TGTGCCAGCACTAGGCAGGGGGCAGTAAATGAGCAGTTCTTC.

This chain links TRBV5-1 with TRBJ1-3, with TRBD1 as a possible D gene (6 bases). This CDR3 region has 15 residues. V was clipped by 4 bases and J by 0 bases, with 11 bases between them. Germline CDR1 SGHRS, CDR2 YFSETQ. The CDR3 loop is CASSQLGGSGNTIYF. The CDR3 coding sequence is TGCGCCAGCAGCCAGCTAGGGGGCTCTGGAAACACCATATATTTT.

The CDR3 protein is CASSPGDRANYGYTF. The CDR3 DNA reads TGTGCCAGCAGCCCCGGGGACAGGGCTAACTATGGCTACACCTTC. This sequence joins TRBV5-6 and TRBJ1-2; 9 positions agree with TRBD1. Germline trimming cut 4 bases from V and 0 bases from J; bases unmatched to any gene: 4. The CDR3 consists of 15 residues. Germline CDR1 reads SGHDT; CDR2 reads YYEEEE.

This sequence joins TRBV19 and TRBJ2-7; D is uncertain. V was trimmed by 5 bases and J by 2 bases, leaving 19 bases between them. The CDR3 has 16 residues. CDR1 and CDR2 from the germline V gene are LNHDA and SQIVND (reference sequence). The chain's CDR3 is CASSREVGGITYEQYF. DNA for the CDR3: TGTGCCAGTAGTCGAGAAGTTGGCGGCATTACCTACGAGCAGTACTTC.

This chain uses TRBV20-1 with TRBJ2-7; D gene ambiguous. V lost 7 bases and J 0 bases, leaving 7 bases between the germline ends. CDR1 is DFQATT and CDR2 is SNEGSKA in the germline V gene (reference sequence). The CDR3 sequence is 11 residues long. CDR3 nucleotide sequence: TGCAGTGGGGTTTCCTCCTACGAGCAGTACTTC. It is translated as CSGVSSYEQYF.

The V gene is TRBV30, the J gene TRBJ2-1; TRBD2 agrees at 8 bases. V shed 1 base and J 4 bases; nucleotides not matched to a gene: 9. CDR3 length equals 16 residues. The germline V gene has CDR1 GTSNPN and CDR2 SVGIG (reference sequence). CDR3 nucleotide sequence: TGTGCCTGGAGTGGACAAGGGACTAGGACTTACAATGAGCAGTTCTTC. It codes for CAWSGQGTRTYNEQFF.

The chain uses TRBV4-1 and TRBJ2-7, with TRBD2 identical over 9 bases. V dropped 1 base and J dropped 2; count of bases not matched to a gene: 12. This CDR3 is built from 18 residues. The germline V gene encodes CDR1 MGHRA and CDR2 YSYEKL. The CDR3 DNA reads TGCGCCAGCAGCCAAGTCCTCTTCCGGGTAGCGGGGGCCTACGAGCAGTACTTC. This sequence encodes CASSQVLFRVAGAYEQYF.

The genes are TRBV7-8 and TRBJ1-1, with D possibly matching TRBD1 (6 bases). Germline CDR1 and CDR2: SGHVS and FQNEAQ. V was trimmed by 0 bases and J by 3 bases, leaving 8 bases between them. This CDR3 spans 14 amino acids. The CDR3 loop reads CASSLAGGHTEAFF. In nucleotides, the CDR3 is TGTGCCAGCAGCTTAGCTGGGGGGCACACTGAAGCTTTCTTT.

This sequence joins TRBV11-1 and TRBJ1-1, with D unclear. Germline V lookup: CDR1 SGHAT, CDR2 FQDESV (reference sequence). V was cut by 4 bases and J by 3 bases, with 15 bases left in between. This CDR3 is 15 amino acids long. The CDR3 coding sequence is TGTGCCAGCAGCTACATGTCTTCGTCGTACACTGAAGCTTTCTTT. This gives the protein CASSYMSSSYTEAFF.

The CDR3 nucleotides are TGTGCCAGCAGCTTAGGGAGGCCTCAAGAGACCCAGTACTTC. It translates to CASSLGRPQETQYF. J is TRBJ2-5 and V is TRBV7-8, with D possibly matching TRBD2 (5 bases). Between the trimmed V and J ends, which lost 1 base and 2 bases, there was a span of 8 bases. The CDR3 consists of 14 residues. Germline V gene lookup returns CDR1 SGHVS and CDR2 FQNEAQ. Full variable domain (missing parts from reference TRBV7-8 and TRBJ2-5): GAGVSQSPRYKVAKRGQDVALRCDPISGHVSLFWYQQALGQGPEFLTYFQNEAQLDKSGLPSDRFFAERPEGSVSTLKIQRTQQEDSAVYLCASSLGRPQETQYFGPGTRLLVL.

The chain is built from TRBV5-1 and TRBJ1-1, with a tentative D call TRBD1 (5 bases). V was clipped by 4 bases and J by 1 base, with 11 bases between them. From germline, CDR1 is SGHRS and CDR2 YFSETQ. The CDR3 length is 14 residues. The CDR3 coding sequence is TGCGCCAGCAGCATCCAGGGAGCGAACACTGAAGCTTTCTTT. It specifies CASSIQGANTEAFF.

The chain is built from TRBV7-2 and TRBJ2-2, with 7 bases fitting TRBD2. Trimming removed 3 bases from V and 1 base from J; junction bases left unmatched: 8. CDR3 size: 17 residues. Per the germline V gene, CDR1 is SGHTA and CDR2 is FQGNSA. CDR3 sequence reads: CASSFRPGGLNTGELFF. DNA of the CDR3: TGTGCCAGCAGCTTCCGACCGGGAGGCCTGAACACCGGGGAGCTGTTTTTT. Supplemented by reference TRBV7-2 and TRBJ2-2, the full variable domain reads GAGVSQSPSNKVTEKGKDVELRCDPISGHTALYWYRQSLGQGLEFLIYFQGNSAPDKSGLPSDRFSAERTGGSVSTLTIQRTQQEDSAVYLCASSFRPGGLNTGELFFGEGSRLTVL.

The rearrangement links TRBV15 to TRBJ1-2, with 8 bases lining up with TRBD1. Trimming at V came to 4 bases and at J to 0 bases, leaving 4 bases not matched to a gene. In germline, CDR1 is LNHNV, CDR2 YYDKDF (reference sequence). The CDR3 length is 15 residues. CDR3: CATSTGTGTNYGYTF. The CDR3 DNA follows: TGTGCCACCAGCACCGGGACAGGAACTAACTATGGCTACACCTTC.

About this clone itself: This sample also contains other DNA sequences that code for the same CDR3. The chain has TRBV18 and TRBJ2-7, with D perhaps matching TRBD1 or TRBD2 (6 bases each). V was trimmed by 6 bases and J by 4 bases, leaving 13 bases between them. This CDR3 is built from 13 residues. Germline lookup yields CDR1 KGHSH and CDR2 LQKENI. CDR3 coding DNA: TGTGCCAGCTCCCCCGGGGGCGGGTACGAGCAGTACTTC. It yields the protein CASSPGGGYEQYF.